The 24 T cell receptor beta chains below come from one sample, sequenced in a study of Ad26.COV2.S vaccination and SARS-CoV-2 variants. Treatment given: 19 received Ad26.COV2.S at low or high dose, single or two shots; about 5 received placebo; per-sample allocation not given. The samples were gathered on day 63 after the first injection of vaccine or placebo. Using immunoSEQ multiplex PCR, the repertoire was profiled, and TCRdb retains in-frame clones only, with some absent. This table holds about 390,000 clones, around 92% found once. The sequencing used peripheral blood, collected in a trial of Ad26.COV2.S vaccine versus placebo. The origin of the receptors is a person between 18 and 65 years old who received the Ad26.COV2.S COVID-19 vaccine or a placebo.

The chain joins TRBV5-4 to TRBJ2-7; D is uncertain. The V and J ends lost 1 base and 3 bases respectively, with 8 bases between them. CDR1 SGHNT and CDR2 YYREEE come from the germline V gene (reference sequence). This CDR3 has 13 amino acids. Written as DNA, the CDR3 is TGTGCCAGCAGCTTGTTCCCCAGCTACGAGCAGTACTTC. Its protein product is CASSLFPSYEQYF. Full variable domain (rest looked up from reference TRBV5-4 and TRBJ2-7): ETGVTQSPTHLIKTRGQQVTLRCSSQSGHNTVSWYQQALGQGPQFIFQYYREEENGRGNFPPRFSGLQFPNYSSELNVNALELDDSALYLCASSLFPSYEQYFGPGTRLTVT.

CDR3 in amino acids: CASSYSLLGQGFRETQYF. The CDR3 nucleotides are TGTGCCAGCAGTTACTCTTTGCTCGGACAGGGTTTCCGAGAGACCCAGTACTTC. The J gene is TRBJ2-5, the V gene TRBV6-2 or TRBV6-3, with 8 bases fitting TRBD1. CDR1 and CDR2 from the germline V gene are MNHEY and SVGEGT. V shed 0 bases, J shed 4 bases, and the junction held 13 bases outside the gene matches. The CDR3 contains 18 residues.

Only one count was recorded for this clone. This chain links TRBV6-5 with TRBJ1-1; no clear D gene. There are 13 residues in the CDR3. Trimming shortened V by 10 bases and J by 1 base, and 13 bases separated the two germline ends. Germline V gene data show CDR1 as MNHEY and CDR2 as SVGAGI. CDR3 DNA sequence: TGTGCCATACTTAAATCTTCGAACACTGAAGCTTTCTTT. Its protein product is CAILKSSNTEAFF.

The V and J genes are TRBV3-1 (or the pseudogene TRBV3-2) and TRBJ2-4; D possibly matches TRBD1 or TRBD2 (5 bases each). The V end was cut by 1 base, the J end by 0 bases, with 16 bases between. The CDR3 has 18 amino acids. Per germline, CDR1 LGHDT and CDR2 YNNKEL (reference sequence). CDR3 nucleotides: TGTGCCAGCAGCCAAGTTAGGGACCGGGTTGGAGCCAAAAACATTCAGTACTTC. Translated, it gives CASSQVRDRVGAKNIQYF.

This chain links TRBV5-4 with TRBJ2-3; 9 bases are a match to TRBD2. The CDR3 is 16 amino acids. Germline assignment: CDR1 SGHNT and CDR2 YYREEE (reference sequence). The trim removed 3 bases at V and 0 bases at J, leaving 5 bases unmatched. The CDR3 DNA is TGTGCCAGCAGCTCCCTAGCGGGGACAAGCACAGATACGCAGTATTTT. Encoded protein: CASSSLAGTSTDTQYF. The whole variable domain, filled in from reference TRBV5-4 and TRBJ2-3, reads ETGVTQSPTHLIKTRGQQVTLRCSSQSGHNTVSWYQQALGQGPQFIFQYYREEENGRGNFPPRFSGLQFPNYSSELNVNALELDDSALYLCASSSLAGTSTDTQYFGPGTRLTVL.

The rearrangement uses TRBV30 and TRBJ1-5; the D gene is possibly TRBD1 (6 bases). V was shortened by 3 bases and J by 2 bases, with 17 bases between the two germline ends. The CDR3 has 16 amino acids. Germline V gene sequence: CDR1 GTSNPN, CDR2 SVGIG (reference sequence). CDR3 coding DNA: TGTGCCTGGAGCCACTCCGGACAGTTGGGCAATCAGCCCCAGCATTTT. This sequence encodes CAWSHSGQLGNQPQHF.

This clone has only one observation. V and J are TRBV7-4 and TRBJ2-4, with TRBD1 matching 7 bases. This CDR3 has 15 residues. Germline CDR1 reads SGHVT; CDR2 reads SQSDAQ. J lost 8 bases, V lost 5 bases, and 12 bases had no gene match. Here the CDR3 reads CASSLDAGTADIQYF. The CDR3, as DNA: TGTGCCAGCAGCCTGGACGCCGGGACAGCGGACATTCAGTACTTC.

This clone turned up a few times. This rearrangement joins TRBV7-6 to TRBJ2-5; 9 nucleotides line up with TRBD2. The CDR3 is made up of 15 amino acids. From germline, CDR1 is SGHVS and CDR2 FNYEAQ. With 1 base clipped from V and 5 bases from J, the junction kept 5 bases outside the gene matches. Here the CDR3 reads CASSLGGGAGETQYF. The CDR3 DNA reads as TGTGCCAGCAGCTTAGGCGGGGGGGCCGGGGAGACCCAGTACTTC. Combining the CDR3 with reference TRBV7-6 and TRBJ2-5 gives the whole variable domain GAGVSQSPRYKVTKRGQDVALRCDPISGHVSLYWYRQALGQGPEFLTYFNYEAQQDKSGLPNDRFSAERPEGSISTLTIQRTEQRDSAMYRCASSLGGGAGETQYFGPGTRLLVL.

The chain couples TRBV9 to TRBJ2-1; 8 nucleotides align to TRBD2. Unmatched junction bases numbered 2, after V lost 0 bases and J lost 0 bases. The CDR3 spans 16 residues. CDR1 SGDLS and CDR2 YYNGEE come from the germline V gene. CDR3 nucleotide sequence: TGTGCCAGCAGCGTAGGGACTAGCCCCTCCTACAATGAGCAGTTCTTC. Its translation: CASSVGTSPSYNEQFF.

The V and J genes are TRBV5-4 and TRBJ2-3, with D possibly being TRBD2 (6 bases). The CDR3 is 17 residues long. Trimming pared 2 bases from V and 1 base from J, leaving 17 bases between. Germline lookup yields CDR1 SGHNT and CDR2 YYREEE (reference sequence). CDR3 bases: TGTGCCAGCAGCTTTTCCTCTGGCCGCGGGGGCACAGATACGCAGTATTTT. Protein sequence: CASSFSSGRGGTDTQYF.

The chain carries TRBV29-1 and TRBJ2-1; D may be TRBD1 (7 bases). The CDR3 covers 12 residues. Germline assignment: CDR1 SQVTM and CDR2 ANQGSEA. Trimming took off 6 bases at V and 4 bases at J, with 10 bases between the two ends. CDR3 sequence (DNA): TGCAGCGTCTCAGGGGGGTACAATGAGCAGTTCTTC. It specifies CSVSGGYNEQFF.

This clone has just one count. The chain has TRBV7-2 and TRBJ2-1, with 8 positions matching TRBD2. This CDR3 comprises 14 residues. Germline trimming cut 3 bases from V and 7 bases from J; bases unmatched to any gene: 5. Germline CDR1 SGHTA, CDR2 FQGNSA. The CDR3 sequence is CASSFGGARNEQFF. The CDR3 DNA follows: TGTGCCAGCAGCTTCGGGGGGGCCAGGAATGAGCAGTTCTTC.

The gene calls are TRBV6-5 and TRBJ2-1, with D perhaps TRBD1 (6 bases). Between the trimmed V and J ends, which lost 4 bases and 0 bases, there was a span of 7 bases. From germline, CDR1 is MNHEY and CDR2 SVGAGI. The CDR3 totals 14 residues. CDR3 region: CASSWTDSYNEQFF. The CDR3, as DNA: TGTGCCAGCAGTTGGACAGACTCCTACAATGAGCAGTTCTTC.

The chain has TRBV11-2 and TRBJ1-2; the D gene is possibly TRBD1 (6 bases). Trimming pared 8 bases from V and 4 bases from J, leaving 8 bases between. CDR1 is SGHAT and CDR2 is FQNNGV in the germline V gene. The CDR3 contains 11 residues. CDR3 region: CASGGGYGYTF. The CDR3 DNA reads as TGTGCCAGCGGGGGCGGCTATGGCTACACCTTC. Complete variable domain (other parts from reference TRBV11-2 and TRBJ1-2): EAGVAQSPRYKIIEKRQSVAFWCNPISGHATLYWYQQILGQGPKLLIQFQNNGVVDDSQLPKDRFSAERLKGVDSTLKIQPAKLEDSAVYLCASGGGYGYTFGSGTRLTVV.

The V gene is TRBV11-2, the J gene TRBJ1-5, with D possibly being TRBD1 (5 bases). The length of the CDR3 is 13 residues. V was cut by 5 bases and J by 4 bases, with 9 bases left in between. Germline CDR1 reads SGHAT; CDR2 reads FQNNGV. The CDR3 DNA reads TGTGCCAGCAGCACAGGTAGAAATCAGCCCCAGCATTTT. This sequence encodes CASSTGRNQPQHF.

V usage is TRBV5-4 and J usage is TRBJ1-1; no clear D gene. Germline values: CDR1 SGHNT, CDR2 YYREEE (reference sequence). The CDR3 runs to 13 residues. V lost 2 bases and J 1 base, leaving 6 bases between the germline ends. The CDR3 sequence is CASSFRQNTEAFF. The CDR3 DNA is TGTGCCAGCAGCTTTAGGCAGAACACTGAAGCTTTCTTT.

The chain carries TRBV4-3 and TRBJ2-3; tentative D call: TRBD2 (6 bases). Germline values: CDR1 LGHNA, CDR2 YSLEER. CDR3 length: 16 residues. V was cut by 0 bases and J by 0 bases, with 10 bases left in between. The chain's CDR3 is CASSQDAGPSTDTQYF. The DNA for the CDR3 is TGCGCCAGCAGCCAAGATGCGGGGCCGAGCACAGATACGCAGTATTTT.

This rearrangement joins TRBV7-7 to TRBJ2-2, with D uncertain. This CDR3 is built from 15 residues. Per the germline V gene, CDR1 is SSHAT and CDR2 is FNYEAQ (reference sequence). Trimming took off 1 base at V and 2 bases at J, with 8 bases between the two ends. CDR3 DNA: TGTGCCAGCAGCTTAGACATCACCAACACCGGGGAGCTGTTTTTT. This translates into CASSLDITNTGELFF.

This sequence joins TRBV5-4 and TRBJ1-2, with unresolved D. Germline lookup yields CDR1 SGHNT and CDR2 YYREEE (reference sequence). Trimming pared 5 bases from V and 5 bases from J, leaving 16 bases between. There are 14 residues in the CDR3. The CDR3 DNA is TGTGCCAGCAGTATCAATACCGGGCCTTATGGCTACACCTTC. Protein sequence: CASSINTGPYGYTF.

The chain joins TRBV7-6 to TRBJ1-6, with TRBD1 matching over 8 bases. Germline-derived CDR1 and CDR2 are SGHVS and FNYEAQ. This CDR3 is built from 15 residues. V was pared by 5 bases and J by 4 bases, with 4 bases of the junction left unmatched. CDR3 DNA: TGTGCCAGCAGCGCCGGACAGGGTTATAATTCACCCCTCCACTTT. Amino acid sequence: CASSAGQGYNSPLHF.

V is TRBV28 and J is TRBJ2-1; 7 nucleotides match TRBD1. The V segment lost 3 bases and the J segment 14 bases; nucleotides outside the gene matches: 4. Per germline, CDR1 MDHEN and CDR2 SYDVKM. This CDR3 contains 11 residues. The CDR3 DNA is TGTGCCAGCAGTTTTCCAGGGGGTGAGTTCTTC. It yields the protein CASSFPGGEFF.

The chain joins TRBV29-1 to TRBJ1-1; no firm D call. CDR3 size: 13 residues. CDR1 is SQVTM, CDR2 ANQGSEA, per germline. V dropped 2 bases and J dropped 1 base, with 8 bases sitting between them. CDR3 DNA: TGCAGCGTTGAATCGGGCAGGAACACTGAAGCTTTCTTT. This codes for CSVESGRNTEAFF.

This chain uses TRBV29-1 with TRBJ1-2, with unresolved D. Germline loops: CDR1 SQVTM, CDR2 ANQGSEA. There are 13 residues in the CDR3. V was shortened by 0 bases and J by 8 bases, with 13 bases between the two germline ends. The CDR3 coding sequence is TGCAGCGTTGAAGACCCCCGGGCCCGGGGCTACACCTTC. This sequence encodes CSVEDPRARGYTF. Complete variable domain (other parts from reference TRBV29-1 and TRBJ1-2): SAVISQKPSRDICQRGTSLTIQCQVDSQVTMMFWYRQQPGQSLTLIATANQGSEATYESGFVIDKFPISRPNLTFSTLTVSNMSPEDSSIYLCSVEDPRARGYTFGSGTRLTVV.

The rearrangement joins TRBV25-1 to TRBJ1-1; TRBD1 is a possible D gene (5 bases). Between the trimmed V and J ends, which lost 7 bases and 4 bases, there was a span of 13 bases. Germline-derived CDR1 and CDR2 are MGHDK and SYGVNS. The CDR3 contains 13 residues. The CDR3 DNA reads TGTGCCAGCACCTTTGGGGGGATCACTGAAGCTTTCTTT. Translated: CASTFGGITEAFF.